This T cell receptor (beta chain) was found in a study of CD8+CD57+ T cells in acquired aplastic anemia. Turning to the study itself: Sorted CD4+ and CD8+ cells yielded DNA averaging around 3.5 ug. For CD4+ cells, healthy donors had an average of roughly 11 million reads. Overall study findings and caveats: Comparison of patients with controls identified 25 to 30 shared CD8+ CDR3 sequences. CD8+ Simpson's diversity showed no significant patient-control difference.

This CDR3 contains 14 residues. Germline CDR1 reads DFQATT; CDR2 reads SNEGSKA (reference sequence). V was pared by 5 bases and J by 9 bases, with 11 bases of the junction left unmatched. Template material for TCR beta VDJ and CDR3 profiling consisted of genomic DNA. TCRdb passed the reads through MiXCR, listing each CDR3 protein once. The sample lists about 40,000 distinct CDR3 sequences; 65% to 70% were seen once. In this sample, this clonotype turned up a few times. Its target is unknown. The chain recombines TRBV20-1 with TRBJ2-5, with TRBD2 matching 11 bases. This clonotype was obtained from a human donor in good health, serving as a control. The sequenced sample consisted of sorted CD4+, CD8+, or CD8+CD57+ T cells (not recorded which) from PBMCs. CDR3 region: CSAPTSGGPGAQYF. The DNA for the CDR3 is TGCAGTGCTCCTACTAGCGGGGGACCGGGGGCCCAGTACTTC.